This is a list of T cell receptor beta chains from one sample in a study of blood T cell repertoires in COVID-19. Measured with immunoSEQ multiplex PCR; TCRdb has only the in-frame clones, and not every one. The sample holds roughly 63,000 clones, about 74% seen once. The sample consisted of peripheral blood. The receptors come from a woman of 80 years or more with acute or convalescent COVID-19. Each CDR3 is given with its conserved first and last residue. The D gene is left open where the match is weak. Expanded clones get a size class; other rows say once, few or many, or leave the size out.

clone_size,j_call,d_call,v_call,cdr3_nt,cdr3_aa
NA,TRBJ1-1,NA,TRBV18,TGTGCCAGCTCACCAGCTAAGGGCAGGGGAACGACTGAAGCTTTCTTT,CASSPAKGRGTTEAFF
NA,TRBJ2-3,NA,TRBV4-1,TGCGCCAGCAGCCAAGCAGGGGCGCGGGCAGATACGCAGTATTTT,CASSQAGARADTQYF
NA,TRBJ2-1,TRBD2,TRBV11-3,TGTGCCAGCAGCTTAACCGGACTAGCGGGTGGTGAGCAGTTCTTC,CASSLTGLAGGEQFF
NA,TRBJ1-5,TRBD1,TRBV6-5,TGTGCCAGCGGGACAGGGGCATATAGCAATCAGCCCCAGCATTTT,CASGTGAYSNQPQHF
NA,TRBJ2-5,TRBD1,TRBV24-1,TGTGCCACCAGTGATATGTGGGACAGGGAAGAGACCCAGTACTTC,CATSDMWDREETQYF
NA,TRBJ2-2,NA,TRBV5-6,TGTGCCAGCAGCTTCCGGGGGAGCAACACCGGGGAGCTGTTTTTT,CASSFRGSNTGELFF
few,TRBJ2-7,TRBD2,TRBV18,TGTGCCAGCTCCTCTAGCGGGAGGACCTACGAGCAGTACTTC,CASSSSGRTYEQYF
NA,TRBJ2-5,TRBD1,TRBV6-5,TGTGCCAGCAGGGACAGGCTGGGGGAGACCCAGTACTTC,CASRDRLGETQYF
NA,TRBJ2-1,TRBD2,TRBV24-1,TGTGCCACCAGTGATCTGAAGTATGGGACTAGCGGGAGGGATGAGCAGTTCTTC,CATSDLKYGTSGRDEQFF
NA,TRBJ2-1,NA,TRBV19,TGTGCCAGTAGTATTCCACCAGGTGAGCAGTTCTTC,CASSIPPGEQFF
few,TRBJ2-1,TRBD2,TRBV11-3,TGTGCCGGGACCGGGACTAGCGGGAGGGGTGAGCAGTTCTTC,CAGTGTSGRGEQFF
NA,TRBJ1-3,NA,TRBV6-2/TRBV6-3,TGTGCCAGCAGTTACTCCACAGGAAACACCATATATTTT,CASSYSTGNTIYF
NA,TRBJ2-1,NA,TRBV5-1,TGCGCCAGCAGCTTGGTGGCAGGGAACAACTACAATGAGCAGTTCTTC,CASSLVAGNNYNEQFF
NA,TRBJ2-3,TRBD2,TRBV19,TGTGCCAGTAGTCCCGGGACTAGCGGGATCTTTACGCAGTATTTT,CASSPGTSGIFTQYF
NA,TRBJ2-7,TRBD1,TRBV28,TGTGCCAGCAGTTTCCGGGACAGTCGATCCTACGAGCAGTACTTC,CASSFRDSRSYEQYF
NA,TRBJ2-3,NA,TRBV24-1,TGTGCCACCAGTGATTGGCGGCTTAGCACAGATACGCAGTATTTT,CATSDWRLSTDTQYF
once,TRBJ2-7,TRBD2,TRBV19,TGTGCCAGTAGTATTTCACTCCCTAGCGGGAGGGCCATCACCCACGAGCAGTACTTC,CASSISLPSGRAITHEQYF
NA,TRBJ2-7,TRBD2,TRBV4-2,TGTGCCAGCAGCCAAGAGGGAGGGGCGGGAGGCGAGCAGTACTTC,CASSQEGGAGGEQYF
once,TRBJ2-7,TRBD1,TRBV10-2,TGCGCCAGCAGTGATTCGACAGGGCGTTACGAGCAGTACTTC,CASSDSTGRYEQYF
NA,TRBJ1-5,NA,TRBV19,TGTGCCAGTAGCCCCACCCTTGGACAGACACATAGCAATCAGCCCCAGCATTTT,CASSPTLGQTHSNQPQHF
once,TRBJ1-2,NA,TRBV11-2,TGTGCCAGCAGCCCACAGGGATTGAGCTATGGCTACACCTTC,CASSPQGLSYGYTF
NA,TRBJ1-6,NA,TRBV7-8,TGTGCCAGCAGCGCGGACAACCCGGCCTATAATTCACCCCTCCACTTT,CASSADNPAYNSPLHF
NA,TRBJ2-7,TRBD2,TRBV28,TGTGCCAGCAGTAAACAGATACCGGGACTAGATTACGAGCAGTACTTC,CASSKQIPGLDYEQYF
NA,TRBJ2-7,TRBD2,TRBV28,TGTGCCAGCGGGGGAGGGTCGGGAGCCTACGAGCAGTACTTC,CASGGGSGAYEQYF